The 15 T cell receptor beta chains reported below all come from one sample, sequenced in a study of OX40 agonist ivuxolimab in advanced cancers. Sequencing was performed with immunoSEQ multiplex PCR; in TCRdb, only in-frame clones are kept and a portion is missing. The sample lists around 84,000 clones, roughly 80% seen once, with 0.45% to 0.65% in the top ten. Source: CD4+ or CD8+ T cells sorted from blood, taken in a trial of the OX40 agonist ivuxolimab. The receptors shown here come from an adult with an advanced solid tumor such as melanoma, head and neck, liver or kidney cancer.

This clone has a handful of counts. This CDR3 is CASSLVLTGELFF. CDR3 sequence (DNA): TGTGCCAGCAGCTTAGTCCTCACCGGGGAGCTGTTTTTT. V is TRBV7-2 and J is TRBJ2-2, with no clear D. V was trimmed by 1 base and J by 4 bases, leaving 4 bases between them. The CDR3 covers 13 residues. Germline V CDR1 and CDR2: SGHTA, FQGNSA.

This chain joins TRBV7-9 and TRBJ2-5; TRBD2 aligns across 9 bases. The germline V gene encodes CDR1 SEHNR and CDR2 FQNEAQ (reference sequence). The CDR3 sequence is 16 residues long. Germline trimming cut 1 base from V and 4 bases from J; bases unmatched to any gene: 7. The CDR3 loop reads CASSLDLRGGLETQYF. Written as DNA, the CDR3 is TGTGCCAGCAGCTTAGATCTGCGGGGGGGATTAGAGACCCAGTACTTC.

The genes are TRBV5-4 and TRBJ1-1; D perhaps matches TRBD1 (6 bases). Germline-derived CDR1 and CDR2 are SGHNT and YYREEE (reference sequence). Trimming stripped 5 bases from V and 4 bases from J, with 12 bases between. The CDR3 spans 13 residues. CDR3 protein: CASRLQGLTEAFF. In DNA, the CDR3 is TGTGCCAGCAGACTCCAGGGGCTCACTGAAGCTTTCTTT.

This clone was seen at least ten times. The chain recombines TRBV19 with TRBJ2-3; perhaps D is TRBD1 or TRBD2 (6 bases each). The V end was cut by 3 bases, the J end by 1 base, with 11 bases between. The CDR3 spans 15 residues. Germline CDR1 reads LNHDA; CDR2 reads SQIVND (reference sequence). CDR3 nucleotide sequence: TGTGCCAGTAGTATCCGAAGGGGGGGCACAGATACGCAGTATTTT. Translated, it gives CASSIRRGGTDTQYF.

This clone was observed a single time. The J gene is TRBJ2-3, the V gene TRBV30; D might be TRBD2 (5 bases). CDR1 GTSNPN and CDR2 SVGIG come from the germline V gene (reference sequence). The CDR3 has 13 residues. Trimming took off 2 bases at V and 4 bases at J, with 10 bases between the two ends. The CDR3 coding sequence is TGTGCCTGGAGTTTCGGGGAAGCAGATACGCAGTATTTT. Residues: CAWSFGEADTQYF.

The V call is TRBV19, the J call TRBJ2-7; either TRBD1 or TRBD2 may supply D (5 bases each). CDR3 length: 12 residues. Between the trimmed V and J ends, which lost 3 bases and 2 bases, there was a span of 5 bases. From germline, CDR1 is LNHDA and CDR2 SQIVND (reference sequence). CDR3 region: CASSMGPYEQYF. In DNA form, the CDR3 reads TGTGCCAGTAGTATGGGACCCTACGAGCAGTACTTC.

This clone was recorded a few times. The V call is TRBV18, the J call TRBJ2-3, with D tentatively TRBD2 (5 bases). Trimming left V 8 bases short and J 2 bases short, with 17 bases between. The CDR3 contains 15 residues. Germline values: CDR1 KGHSH, CDR2 LQKENI. CDR3 residues: CASHPRTDSTDTQYF. The CDR3 DNA reads as TGTGCCAGCCACCCGAGGACGGACTCCACAGATACGCAGTATTTT. The whole variable domain, remainder taken from reference TRBV18 and TRBJ2-3, is NAGVMQNPRHLVRRRGQEARLRCSPMKGHSHVYWYRQLPEEGLKFMVYLQKENIIDESGMPKERFSAEFPKEGPSILRIQQVVRGDSAAYFCASHPRTDSTDTQYFGPGTRLTVL.

The J gene is TRBJ2-3, the V gene TRBV5-1, with D possibly TRBD1 on 5 matching bases. Germline-derived CDR1 and CDR2 are SGHRS and YFSETQ. This CDR3 spans 13 amino acids. Trimming cost V 2 bases and J 8 bases, with 12 bases left between them. CDR3 protein: CASSFAGSGTQYF. In DNA, the CDR3 is TGCGCCAGCAGCTTCGCAGGGTCGGGTACGCAGTATTTT.

This rearrangement joins TRBV18 to TRBJ1-4, with 7 bases aligning to TRBD1. V shed 3 bases and J 5 bases; nucleotides not matched to a gene: 0. Germline loops: CDR1 KGHSH, CDR2 LQKENI. The CDR3 runs 13 residues. The CDR3 bases are TGTGCCAGCTCACCGGACAGGAATGAAAAACTGTTTTTT. It yields the protein CASSPDRNEKLFF.

The chain employs TRBV6-1 and TRBJ1-1, with unresolved D. The CDR3 totals 10 residues. Germline V gives CDR1 MNHNS, CDR2 SASEGT. Trimming left V 11 bases short and J 10 bases short, with 14 bases between. DNA for the CDR3: TGTGCCGCCTACGCCGGAGGAGCTTTCTTT. This sequence encodes CAAYAGGAFF.

The chain couples TRBV5-1 to TRBJ2-1; 9 positions match TRBD1. Germline V gene data show CDR1 as SGHRS and CDR2 as YFSETQ. CDR3 length: 15 residues. The V gene end was trimmed by 1 base and the J gene end by 5 bases; junction bases not matched to a gene: 4. CDR3 sequence: CASSLLGQGNNEQFF. The CDR3 nucleotides are TGCGCCAGCAGCTTGTTGGGACAGGGTAACAATGAGCAGTTCTTC.

The rearrangement uses TRBV2 and TRBJ2-3; D gene ambiguous. The CDR3 spans 14 residues. The germline gives CDR1 SNHLY, CDR2 FYNNEI. Trimming took 7 bases from V and 0 from J, leaving 11 bases between them. CDR3 bases: TGTGCCAGCAACCTAGGTTGGAGCACAGATACGCAGTATTTT. Its protein is CASNLGWSTDTQYF.

The chain combines TRBV7-6 with TRBJ1-2; D is undetermined. CDR3 length equals 15 residues. Germline values: CDR1 SGHVS, CDR2 FNYEAQ. The V end lost 1 base, the J end lost 0 bases, and 9 bases lay between the germline ends. The CDR3 coding sequence is TGTGCCAGCAGCTTAGACAGCAATTCTAACTATGGCTACACCTTC. This codes for CASSLDSNSNYGYTF.

The chain uses TRBV20-1 and TRBJ2-1; D remains unclear. This CDR3 spans 11 amino acids. Germline CDR1 is DFQATT and CDR2 is SNEGSKA (reference sequence). The V gene lost 6 bases and the J gene lost 7 bases, with 10 bases spanning the gap. CDR3 sequence: CSAPRWNEQFF. The CDR3 DNA reads as TGCAGTGCCCCTCGATGGAATGAGCAGTTCTTC.

The rearrangement uses TRBV7-2 and TRBJ2-2; TRBD1 is a possible D gene (6 bases). Germline values: CDR1 SGHTA, CDR2 FQGNSA. CDR3 size: 15 residues. V lost 5 bases and J lost 1, with 11 bases in between. In nucleotides, the CDR3 is TGTGCCAGCAGCCCCGCCAGGGGGAACACCGGGGAGCTGTTTTTT. Protein sequence: CASSPARGNTGELFF. Complete variable domain (other parts from reference TRBV7-2 and TRBJ2-2): GAGVSQSPSNKVTEKGKDVELRCDPISGHTALYWYRQSLGQGLEFLIYFQGNSAPDKSGLPSDRFSAERTGGSVSTLTIQRTQQEDSAVYLCASSPARGNTGELFFGEGSRLTVL.